There are a few counts of the clone carrying this T cell receptor (beta chain). Its antigen is unidentified. This sample was taken from a study of shared clonotypes between healthy human individuals. Study conclusions and caveats: The authors expected sequencing depth to affect clonotype sharing among donors.

Investigators spread the genomic DNA of each subset evenly over several immunoSEQ plates. Original analysis: ImmunoSEQ only sent back junction sequences with no quality scores, so filtering was done differently. Generated by immunoSEQ multiplex PCR, the TCRdb table keeps only in-frame clones and is missing some. V, J and clone size are taken as reported in that table, and D and trimming were inferred from the DNA itself. Of roughly 2,300,000 clones listed, around 93% are singletons. The length of the CDR3 is 14 residues. Germline loops: CDR1 MNHEY, CDR2 SVGAGI. V lost 4 bases to trimming and J lost 0 bases, with 9 bases between them.

This receptor was identified in a man aged 18-30 years in good health. Some clones in this sample may be carry-over from other donors' samples. The rearrangement joins TRBV6-5 to TRBJ1-1; D gene uncertain. Material: naive CD4+ T cells from PBMCs. Sample subset: CD45RA+ positively selected. CDR3 sequence: CASSWQAMNTEAFF. The CDR3 nucleotides read TGTGCCAGCAGTTGGCAAGCCATGAACACTGAAGCTTTCTTT.